These T cell receptor beta chains were read from a single sample in a study of long-term antiretroviral therapy in people with HIV. Method: immunoSEQ multiplex PCR; TCRdb's copy keeps in-frame clones and lacks some. The data contain 33,000 or so clones, 97% of them seen just once; the ten biggest clones take up 1.9%. The source was unsorted PBMCs, collected 7.6 years after starting antiretroviral therapy. These receptors all come from a man aged 25-45 years with HIV. The CDR3 runs from the conserved cysteine through the conserved F or W. Each record gives: clone size, V gene, D gene, J gene, CDR3 DNA, CDR3 protein. A D gene is named only where the DNA matches it firmly. Size values are once, few and many counts, or a class for expanded clones, and some rows have none.

size: once; V: TRBV4-2; D: TRBD2; J: TRBJ2-1; DNA: TGTGCCAGCAGCCAAGGATTAGCGGGGAGGTACAATGAGCAGTTCTTC; CDR3: CASSQGLAGRYNEQFF
size: -; V: TRBV11-2; D: -; J: TRBJ2-7; DNA: TGTGCCAGCAGCTTAGTTGGGTCCTACGAGCAGTACTTC; CDR3: CASSLVGSYEQYF
size: -; V: TRBV9; D: TRBD2; J: TRBJ2-1; DNA: TGTGCCAGCAGCGTAAGCGGGAGGTCTATGGATGAGCAGTTCTTC; CDR3: CASSVSGRSMDEQFF
size: -; V: TRBV5-1; D: -; J: TRBJ2-4; DNA: TGCGCCAGCAGCAACAGAGGGGGAGAAAACATTCAGTACTTC; CDR3: CASSNRGGENIQYF
size: -; V: TRBV7-2; D: TRBD2; J: TRBJ2-3; DNA: TGTGCCAGCAGCTTAGGGGTAGCGGGGGGGATAGATACGCAGTATTTT; CDR3: CASSLGVAGGIDTQYF
size: -; V: TRBV25-1; D: -; J: TRBJ1-2; DNA: TGTGCCAGCAGTGTTTCGGGGTACGGCTACACCTTC; CDR3: CASSVSGYGYTF
size: -; V: TRBV7-9; D: -; J: TRBJ2-3; DNA: TGTGCCAGCAGCCAAACTAGAGGTGGAACAGATACGCAGTATTTT; CDR3: CASSQTRGGTDTQYF
size: -; V: TRBV7-9; D: -; J: TRBJ2-7; DNA: TGTGCCAGCAGCCGAACGGATTGGGACGAGCAGTACTTC; CDR3: CASSRTDWDEQYF
size: -; V: TRBV6-4; D: TRBD2; J: TRBJ2-7; DNA: TGTGCCAGCAGTGGAGGGACTAGCGGCTACGAGCAGTACTTC; CDR3: CASSGGTSGYEQYF
size: -; V: TRBV6-5; D: -; J: TRBJ1-2; DNA: TGTGCCAGCAGTCACCGAAACAGGGTCGGCTACACCTTC; CDR3: CASSHRNRVGYTF
size: once; V: TRBV7-8; D: -; J: TRBJ2-2; DNA: TGTGCCAGCAGCCTGGTAGGGAACACCGGGGAGCTGTTTTTT; CDR3: CASSLVGNTGELFF
size: -; V: TRBV7-8; D: -; J: TRBJ2-3; DNA: TGTGCCAGCAGCCCAGCCCAGGGGGGTGTCACAGATACGCAGTATTTT; CDR3: CASSPAQGGVTDTQYF
size: -; V: TRBV9; D: TRBD1; J: TRBJ1-1; DNA: TGTGCCAGCAGCGTAGAGCGGACAGGGCACACTGAAGCTTTCTTT; CDR3: CASSVERTGHTEAFF
size: -; V: TRBV7-8; D: TRBD1; J: TRBJ2-7; DNA: TGTGCCAGCAGCCCTAAGGACAGGGATGGGGAGCAGTACTTC; CDR3: CASSPKDRDGEQYF
size: -; V: TRBV2; D: -; J: TRBJ1-1; DNA: TGTGCCAGCAGTGAGGGGGGGACCGCGAACACTGAAGCTTTCTTT; CDR3: CASSEGGTANTEAFF
size: -; V: TRBV19; D: -; J: TRBJ2-7; DNA: TGTGCCAGTAGTATCGGCCGCGGTCGATACGAGCAGTACTTC; CDR3: CASSIGRGRYEQYF
size: -; V: TRBV4-1; D: TRBD1; J: TRBJ2-1; DNA: TGCGCCAGCAGCCCCAAGGGGCGCCGGGACAGGGGGTCTACTGAGCAGTTCTTC; CDR3: CASSPKGRRDRGSTEQFF